This entry concerns a single T cell receptor beta chain. Clones were sequenced by immunoSEQ multiplex PCR, and TCRdb holds only the in-frame ones, with some missing. The sample holds roughly 70,000 clones; over 75% are singletons and the top ten take 0.5% to 0.6%. These data are taken from a study of OX40 agonist ivuxolimab in advanced cancers. Study-level background: Patients treated during dose escalation were battling hepatocellular carcinoma, melanoma, renal cell or head and neck cancer.

Germline CDR1 SGHVS, CDR2 FNYEAQ. V was cut by 3 bases and J by 6 bases, with 12 bases left in between. The CDR3 is 14 amino acids. The chain links TRBV7-6 to TRBJ2-4; D gene uncertain. The specimen comprised CD4+ or CD8+ T cells sorted from blood, sampled in a trial of the OX40 agonist ivuxolimab. This receptor was identified in an adult with an advanced solid tumor such as melanoma, head and neck, liver or kidney cancer. The CDR3 DNA is TGTGCCAGCAGCTTCCCCCGGCCCCGAAACATTCAGTACTTC. Translation: CASSFPRPRNIQYF.